The 2 T cell receptor beta chains in this list originate from one sample, sequenced in a study of T cell repertoires in cytomegalovirus infection. One entry per CDR3 protein, called by TCRdb with MiXCR from the reads. The table has roughly 320,000 distinct CDR3 sequences, around 10% seen once. Source material: PBMCs. Receptors originate from a human donor in good health (CMV status not recorded). Some clones in this sample may be carry-over from other donors' samples.

In its sample, this clonotype was seen many times. The chain recombines TRBV28 with TRBJ1-4; 9 bases are shared with TRBD1. There are 14 residues in the CDR3. Germline V gives CDR1 MDHEN, CDR2 SYDVKM. V lost 5 bases, J lost 7 bases, and 5 bases stayed unmatched. CDR3 DNA: TGTGCCAGCAGTCCGGGACAGGGTGTTGAAAAACTGTTTTTT. Translating gives CASSPGQGVEKLFF.

This clonotype was observed at least ten times. This chain links TRBV7-6 with TRBJ1-3; D uncertain. V gave up 5 bases and J gave up 4 bases, with 9 bases separating them. Germline V lookup: CDR1 SGHVS, CDR2 FNYEAQ. CDR3 length equals 13 residues. The CDR3 region is CASSIPGGNTIYF. In DNA form, the CDR3 reads TGTGCCAGCAGCATCCCCGGCGGAAACACCATATATTTT. Combining the CDR3 with reference TRBV7-6 and TRBJ1-3 gives the whole variable domain GAGVSQSPRYKVTKRGQDVALRCDPISGHVSLYWYRQALGQGPEFLTYFNYEAQQDKSGLPNDRFSAERPEGSISTLTIQRTEQRDSAMYRCASSIPGGNTIYFGEGSWLTVV.